This is a list of T cell receptor beta chains from one sample in a study of response to subunit inactivated influenza vaccine. TCRdb ran MiXCR on the RT-PCR reads and lists one entry per CDR3 protein. Found here are 530,000 or so distinct CDR3 sequences, 14% of them singletons; the top ten hold over 8.5%. Sequencing was performed on PBMCs from blood, taken about 13 days after vaccination. Receptors originate from a man aged 50 to 59 who received an inactivated influenza vaccine. CDR3s leave out the opening cysteine and the closing phenylalanine or tryptophan.

>TRBV6-2/TRBV6-3
ASSLPLSPSYEQY
>TRBV7-8
ASSLSRTEQF
>TRBV27
ASSINPGQAGANVLT
>TRBV4-2
ASSQAGRVDSPLH
>TRBV12-3/TRBV12-4
ASKIRVPNSPLH
>TRBV5-1
ASSLGIGTTDTQY
>TRBV4-3
ASSQDVVWSPLH
>TRBV6-1
ASSPYSGGADTQY
>TRBV27
ASSSRGRLAETQY
>TRBV13
ASSLEGKSSYNEQF
>TRBV18
ASYPSQSGNTEAF
>TRBV27
ASSKTGFVGNTIY
>TRBV7-8
ASSPIGGEQF
>TRBV20-1
SANGGLQETQY
>TRBV7-8
ASSLAPWLAKNIQY
>TRBV9
ASSVGVGLLNTEAF
>TRBV11-2
ASSVTRSGWRKLF
>TRBV28
ASSLNTLRGLETQY
>TRBV18
ASSPSSRDVPYGYT
>TRBV7-9
ASSSLSGRAYNEQF
>TRBV29-1
SVERLRQPSTDTQY
>TRBV1
TSSQYKRRYYEQY
>TRBV10-3
AIRGGARGEKLF
>TRBV7-9
ASSQSVRTDTQY
>TRBV5-1
ASSFLGQALSNTGELF
>TRBV7-2
ASSAVGQGWIETQY
>TRBV6-2/TRBV6-3
ASRKTGYQYNEQF
>TRBV29-1
SVDPAGGAYNEQF
>TRBV11-2
ASSAVQGVTEQF
>TRBV20-1
SASSGLAGGWTDTQY
>TRBV3-1
ASSQEGNTIY
>TRBV10-3
AISSSMTTEAF
>TRBV7-2
ASSLRTETQY
>TRBV5-1
ASALDGRGPFAGELF
>TRBV29-1
SVDRQEETQY
>TRBV7-2
ASRDGRLGQETQY
>TRBV28
ASSFARDTQY
>TRBV4-1
ASSRYGTDAPETQY
>TRBV7-9
ASSLLYWGLRETQY
>TRBV6-2/TRBV6-3
ASTGTSGENEQF
>TRBV30
AWRPMNNPTEAF
>TRBV20-1
SARDPSRGGQNEQF
>TRBV20-1
SARANHKSPNEQF
>TRBV24-1
ATRTGKNTEAF
>TRBV6-1
ASRTLGQSADTQY
>TRBV5-1
ASSGPTREQETQY
>TRBV28
ASSLVLAGPARNEQF
>TRBV14
ASSPLTSGGYNEQF
>TRBV20-1
SARKSGTTDTQY
>TRBV7-3
ASSSEPYRGRDEQF
>TRBV20-1
SARARLADYEQY
>TRBV27
ASSLLNSAGTDTQY
>TRBV10-3
AIAVGVGETQY
>TRBV4-3
ASSQDGLSGNEQF
>TRBV29-1
SARTYTQY
>TRBV12-3/TRBV12-4
ASTEGLAGGSEQF
>TRBV6-2/TRBV6-3
ASTHRGDQPQH
>TRBV24-1
ATSDFRDEQY